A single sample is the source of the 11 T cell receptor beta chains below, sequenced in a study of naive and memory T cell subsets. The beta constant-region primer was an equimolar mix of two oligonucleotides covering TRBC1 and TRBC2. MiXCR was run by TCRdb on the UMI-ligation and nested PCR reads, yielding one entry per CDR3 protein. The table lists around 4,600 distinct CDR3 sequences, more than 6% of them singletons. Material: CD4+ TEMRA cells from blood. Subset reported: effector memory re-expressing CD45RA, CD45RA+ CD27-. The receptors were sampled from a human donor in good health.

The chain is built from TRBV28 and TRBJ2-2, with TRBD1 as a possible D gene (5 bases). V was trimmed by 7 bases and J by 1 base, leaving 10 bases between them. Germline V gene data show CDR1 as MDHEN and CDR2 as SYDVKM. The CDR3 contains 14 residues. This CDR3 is CASILGQNTGELFF. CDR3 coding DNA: TGTGCCAGCATCCTCGGACAGAACACCGGGGAGCTGTTTTTT.

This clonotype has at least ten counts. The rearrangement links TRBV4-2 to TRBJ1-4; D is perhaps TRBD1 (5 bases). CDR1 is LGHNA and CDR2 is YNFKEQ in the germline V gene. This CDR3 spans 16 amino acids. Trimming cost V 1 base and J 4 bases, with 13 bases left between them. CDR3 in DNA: TGTGCCAGCAGCCAAGTAAATTGGGGGGTTAATGAAAAACTGTTTTTT. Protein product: CASSQVNWGVNEKLFF.

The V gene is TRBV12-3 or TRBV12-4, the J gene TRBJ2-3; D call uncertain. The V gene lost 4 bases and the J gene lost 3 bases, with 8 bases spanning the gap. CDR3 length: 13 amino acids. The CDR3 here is CASSCPLTDTQYF. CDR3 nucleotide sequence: TGTGCCAGCAGTTGCCCCCTGACAGATACGCAGTATTTT.

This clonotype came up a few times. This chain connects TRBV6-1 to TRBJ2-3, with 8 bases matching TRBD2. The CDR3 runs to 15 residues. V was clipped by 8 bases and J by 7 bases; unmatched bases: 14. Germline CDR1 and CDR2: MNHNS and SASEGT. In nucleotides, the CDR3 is TGTGCCAGCTCCCCTGACGGGGGGGGGACGCATACGCAGTATTTT. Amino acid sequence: CASSPDGGGTHTQYF.

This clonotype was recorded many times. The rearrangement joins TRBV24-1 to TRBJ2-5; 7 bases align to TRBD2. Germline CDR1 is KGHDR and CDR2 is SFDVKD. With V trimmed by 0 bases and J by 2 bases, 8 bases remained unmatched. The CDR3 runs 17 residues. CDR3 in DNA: TGTGCCACCAGTGATTTGGCGGCTAGCGGAAAACAAGAGACCCAGTACTTC. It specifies CATSDLAASGKQETQYF.

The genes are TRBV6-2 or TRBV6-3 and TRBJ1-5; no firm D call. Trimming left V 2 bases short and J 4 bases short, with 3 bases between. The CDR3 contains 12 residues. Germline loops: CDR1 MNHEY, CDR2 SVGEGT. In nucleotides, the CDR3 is TGTGCCAGCAGTTACGCGAATCAGCCCCAGCATTTT. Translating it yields CASSYANQPQHF.

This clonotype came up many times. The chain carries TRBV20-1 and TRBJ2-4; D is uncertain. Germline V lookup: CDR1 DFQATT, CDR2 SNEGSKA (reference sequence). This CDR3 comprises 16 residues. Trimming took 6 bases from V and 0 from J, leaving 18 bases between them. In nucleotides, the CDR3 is TGCAGTGCCCAACCTTTTTGGGTTTCAGCCAAAAACATTCAGTACTTC. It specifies CSAQPFWVSAKNIQYF.

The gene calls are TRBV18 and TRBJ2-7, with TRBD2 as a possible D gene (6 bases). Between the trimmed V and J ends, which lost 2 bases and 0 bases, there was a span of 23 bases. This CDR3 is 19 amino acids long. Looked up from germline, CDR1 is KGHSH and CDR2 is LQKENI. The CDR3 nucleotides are TGTGCCAGCTCACCAATGGTCGGCCGGAGGGACTTAGACTCCTACGAGCAGTACTTC. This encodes CASSPMVGRRDLDSYEQYF.

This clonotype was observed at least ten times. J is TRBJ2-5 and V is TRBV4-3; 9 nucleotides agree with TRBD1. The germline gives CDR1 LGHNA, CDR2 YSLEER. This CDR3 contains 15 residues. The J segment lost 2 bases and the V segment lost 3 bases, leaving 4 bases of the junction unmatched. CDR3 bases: TGCGCCAGCAGCCAGGGGGACAGGGAACAAGAGACCCAGTACTTC. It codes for CASSQGDREQETQYF.

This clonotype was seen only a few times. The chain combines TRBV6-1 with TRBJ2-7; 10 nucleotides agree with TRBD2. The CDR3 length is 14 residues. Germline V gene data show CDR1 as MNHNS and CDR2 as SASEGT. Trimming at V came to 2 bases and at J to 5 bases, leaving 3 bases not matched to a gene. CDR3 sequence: CASSEWLAGDEQYF. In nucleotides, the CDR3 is TGTGCCAGCAGTGAATGGCTAGCGGGAGACGAGCAGTACTTC.

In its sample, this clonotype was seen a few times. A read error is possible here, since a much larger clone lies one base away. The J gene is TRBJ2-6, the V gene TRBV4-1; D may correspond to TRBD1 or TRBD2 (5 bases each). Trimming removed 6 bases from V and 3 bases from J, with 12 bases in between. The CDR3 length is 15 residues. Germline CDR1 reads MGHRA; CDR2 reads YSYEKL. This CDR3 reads CASRAGSLGANVLTF. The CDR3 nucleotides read TGCGCCAGCAGGGCAGGGAGTCTTGGGGCCAACGTCCTGACTTTC.